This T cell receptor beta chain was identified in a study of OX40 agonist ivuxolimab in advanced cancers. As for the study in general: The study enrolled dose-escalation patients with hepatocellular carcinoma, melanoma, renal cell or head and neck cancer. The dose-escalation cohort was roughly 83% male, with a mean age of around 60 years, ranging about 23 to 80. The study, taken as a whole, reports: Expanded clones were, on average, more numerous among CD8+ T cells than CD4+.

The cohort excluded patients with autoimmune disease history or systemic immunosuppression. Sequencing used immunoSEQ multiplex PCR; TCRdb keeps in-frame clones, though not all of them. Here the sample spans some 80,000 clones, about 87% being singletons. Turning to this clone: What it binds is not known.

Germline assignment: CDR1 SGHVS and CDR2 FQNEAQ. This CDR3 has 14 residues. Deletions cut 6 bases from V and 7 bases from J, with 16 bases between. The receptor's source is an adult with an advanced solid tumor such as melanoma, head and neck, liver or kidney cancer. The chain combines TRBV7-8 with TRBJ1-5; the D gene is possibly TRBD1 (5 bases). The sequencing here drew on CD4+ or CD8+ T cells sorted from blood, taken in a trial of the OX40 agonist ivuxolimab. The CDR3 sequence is CASSYLRVQQPQHF. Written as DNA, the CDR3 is TGTGCCAGCAGTTACCTCAGGGTTCAACAGCCCCAGCATTTT.